One sample yielded the 29 T cell receptor beta chains listed below, sequenced in a study of tumor and adjacent non-tumor tissue in lung cancer. No cell sorting was done before RNA was extracted from the tissue. TCRbeta libraries were built with three rounds of nested PCR, modified from ARM-PCR. TCRdb re-analysed the multiplex PCR reads in MiXCR, keeping a single row per CDR3 protein. Here the sample spans about 110,000 distinct CDR3 sequences, approximately 87% being singletons. What was sequenced was lung tumor tissue. Source of these receptors: a man aged 65 to 79 with non-small cell lung cancer.

As to this clonotype: This CDR3 fails to terminate in the conserved phenylalanine or tryptophan, so it likely reflects a read error. The rearrangement uses TRBV11-2 and TRBJ1-1; D gene ambiguous. CDR3 length equals 16 residues. CDR1 is SGHAT and CDR2 is FQNNGV in the germline V gene. This CDR3 is CDSTLAEMGMNTEAFY. The CDR3 coding sequence is TGTGACAGCACCTTAGCGGAGATGGGGATGAACACTGAAGCTTTCTAT.

The rearrangement joins TRBV6-1 to TRBJ1-6; D possibly corresponds to TRBD1 (5 bases). This CDR3 region has 15 residues. Trimming removed 4 bases from V and 8 bases from J, with 15 bases in between. Germline CDR1 and CDR2: MNHNS and SASEGT. DNA of the CDR3: TGTGCCAGCAGTGGGGGGGGTCAGAGTTATTCACCCCTCCACTTT. Its translation: CASSGGGQSYSPLHF.

V is TRBV4-1 and J is TRBJ1-1, with D unresolved. This CDR3 region has 13 residues. The germline V gene has CDR1 MGHRA and CDR2 YSYEKL. V gave up 5 bases and J gave up 4 bases, with 11 bases separating them. Written as DNA, the CDR3 is TGCGCCAGCAGCACCCATGGTGCCACTGAAGCTTTCTTT. It encodes CASSTHGATEAFF.

The J gene is TRBJ2-5, the V gene TRBV5-4; 7 nucleotides line up with TRBD1. The CDR3 covers 14 residues. Germline CDR1 and CDR2: SGHNT and YYREEE (reference sequence). Germline trimming cut 4 bases from V and 9 bases from J; bases unmatched to any gene: 12. CDR3 sequence (DNA): TGTGCCAGCAGCCCCTGGGACAGTCAAAATGCCCAGTACTTC. This sequence encodes CASSPWDSQNAQYF.

About this clonotype itself: A read error is likely, as this CDR3 ends without the conserved phenylalanine or tryptophan. V is TRBV6-6 and J is TRBJ1-6; D ambiguous. The CDR3 totals 14 residues. Per the germline V gene, CDR1 is MNHNY and CDR2 is SVGAGI (reference sequence). This CDR3 is CVSSYSDLGSPLHI. The CDR3 DNA is TGTGTCAGCAGTTACTCGGATTTGGGTTCACCCCTCCACATT.

This clonotype has more than one count but fewer than ten. The V call is TRBV5-1, the J call TRBJ1-2; TRBD1 agrees at 7 bases. Per germline, CDR1 SGHRS and CDR2 YFSETQ. After removal of 3 bases from V and 3 bases from J, the junction contained 11 bases not matched to a gene. This CDR3 comprises 16 residues. DNA for the CDR3: TGCGCCAGCAGCTCACGAGGACAGGACCCGTACTATGGCTACACCTTC. This encodes CASSSRGQDPYYGYTF.

Notes on this clonotype: The junction departs from the called germline gene at one end, perhaps through a read error. The chain has TRBV29-1 and TRBJ2-5, with TRBD1 as a possible D gene (6 bases). This CDR3 contains 16 residues. Germline loops: CDR1 SQVTM, CDR2 ANQGSEA. CDR3 region: CSAKPYLQTGQETRHF. The DNA of the CDR3 is TGCAGCGCCAAACCTTACCTCCAGACAGGTCAAGAGACCCGTCACTTC.

This clonotype is categorized as medium-sized (0.01 to 0.1%). The CDR3 protein is CSAEGIGSTDTQYF. DNA for the CDR3: TGCAGCGCTGAGGGTATTGGGAGCACAGATACGCAGTATTTT. The chain links TRBV29-1 to TRBJ2-3; tentative D call: TRBD2 (5 bases). Germline CDR1 SQVTM, CDR2 ANQGSEA. This CDR3 spans 14 amino acids. The V gene lost 7 bases and the J gene lost 0 bases, with 14 bases spanning the gap.

About this clonotype itself: A junction boundary mismatches the germline segment, possibly from a read error. This chain uses TRBV5-4 with TRBJ1-2; no definite D call. Germline loops: CDR1 SGHNT, CDR2 YYREEE (reference sequence). CDR3 length: 16 residues. DNA for the CDR3: TGTACCAGCAGCTGGCCAATCCCAAGGGATCTCTATGGCTACACCTTC. This translates into CTSSWPIPRDLYGYTF. Drawing the rest from reference TRBV5-4 and TRBJ1-2, the complete variable domain is ETGVTQSPTHLIKTRGQQVTLRCSSQSGHNTVSWYQQALGQGPQFIFQYYREEENGRGNFPPRFSGLQFPNYSSELNVNALELDDSALYLCTSSWPIPRDLYGYTFGSGTRLTVV.

On this clonotype itself: The conserved closing phenylalanine or tryptophan is absent in this CDR3, likely reflecting a read error. The CDR3: CAIRNLPYEQYI. The CDR3 DNA reads TGCGCCATCAGGAACCTACCGTATGAGCAGTACATC. The V and J genes are TRBV10-3 and TRBJ2-7, with unresolved D. CDR1 and CDR2 (germline): ENHRY, SYGVKD. The CDR3 consists of 12 residues.

The chain uses TRBV6-6 and TRBJ2-7; D may correspond to TRBD1 or TRBD2 (6 bases each). CDR1 and CDR2 from the germline V gene are MNHNY and SVGAGI (reference sequence). Trimming took off 2 bases at V and 11 bases at J, with 16 bases between the two ends. The CDR3 is 13 amino acids. The CDR3 is CASSYARGGVEYF. The CDR3 nucleotides are TGTGCCAGCAGTTACGCCAGGGGAGGTGTGGAGTACTTC.

Of note for this clonotype: The CDR3 end shows no conserved phenylalanine or tryptophan, and so a read error is likely. The chain couples TRBV6-5 to TRBJ1-1; a weak D match, TRBD1 (5 bases). CDR1 and CDR2 from the germline V gene are MNHEY and SVGAGI. Trimming cost V 6 bases and J 2 bases, with 16 bases left between them. The CDR3 covers 15 residues. The CDR3 protein is CASSSPDKLNTEAFI. CDR3 DNA: TGTGCCAGCAGCTCGCCGGACAAGCTTAACACTGAAGCTTTCATT.

This clonotype was found a few times. An end of the junction differs from the germline gene, which may be a read error. The J gene is TRBJ2-7, the V gene TRBV20-1, with D possibly matching TRBD2 (5 bases). Germline CDR1 DFQATT, CDR2 SNEGSKA (reference sequence). The CDR3 has 13 residues. Here the CDR3 reads CSTRDEASGGSYF. The CDR3 region has the DNA TGTAGTACTAGAGATGAGGCATCGGGCGGTTCGTACTTC.

In regard to this clonotype: This is likely a read error, given that the CDR3 carries no conserved phenylalanine or tryptophan at its end. V usage is TRBV29-1 and J usage is TRBJ1-1; D not resolved. Germline lookup yields CDR1 SQVTM and CDR2 ANQGSEA. This CDR3 contains 14 residues. CDR3 sequence: CSVEVGGMNTEAFV. In DNA, the CDR3 is TGCAGCGTTGAGGTTGGAGGCATGAATACTGAAGCTTTCGTT.

The chain carries TRBV6-6 and TRBJ1-5; a weak D match, TRBD1 (5 bases). Germline V gives CDR1 MNHNY, CDR2 SVGAGI (reference sequence). The CDR3 sequence is 16 residues long. Trimming cost V 5 bases and J 11 bases, with 25 bases left between them. The CDR3 here is CASSPGGVRNKQSQHF. The CDR3 bases are TGTGCCAGCAGTCCCGGAGGGGTTAGAAACAAACAGTCCCAGCATTTT.

Concerning this clonotype: A much larger clone differs by one base, so this may be a read error. This sequence joins TRBV29-1 and TRBJ2-7; possibly TRBD1 for D (5 bases). CDR1 SQVTM and CDR2 ANQGSEA come from the germline V gene. This CDR3 has 12 amino acids. The germline V and J ends were trimmed by 7 bases and 6 bases, with 16 bases remaining between them. CDR3 residues: CSAIQVTCEQYF. The CDR3 region has the DNA TGCAGCGCAATACAGGTGACCTGCGAGCAGTACTTC.

V gene TRBV28 combines with J gene TRBJ2-5; perhaps TRBD2 as D (5 bases). CDR3 size: 15 residues. V was clipped by 7 bases and J by 5 bases, with 20 bases between them. CDR1 is MDHEN, CDR2 SYDVKM, per germline. Written as DNA, the CDR3 is TGTGCCAGCACCCACTTCGACGGGAAACAGGAGACCCAGTACTTC. Translated: CASTHFDGKQETQYF.

J is TRBJ1-5 and V is TRBV6-2 or TRBV6-3; D gene unclear. Trimming took 0 bases from V and 1 from J, leaving 19 bases between them. In germline, CDR1 is MNHEY, CDR2 SVGEGT. The CDR3 totals 19 residues. In DNA, the CDR3 is TGTGCCAGCAGTTACTCGATTTGGGATACAAGAGCGAGCAATCAGCCCCAGCATTTT. This encodes CASSYSIWDTRASNQPQHF.

This clonotype was observed a few times. Being one base from a much bigger clone, this may be a read error. The chain joins TRBV12-3 or TRBV12-4 to TRBJ1-3; D remains unclear. CDR3 length: 14 amino acids. For the CDR3, the DNA is TGTATCAGCACCTACGGAGACCTTGGAAACACCATATATTTT. Translating gives CISTYGDLGNTIYF.

This clonotype was seen at least ten times. The chain combines TRBV20-1 with TRBJ2-7; 7 nucleotides match TRBD2. The V segment lost 5 bases and the J segment 6 bases; nucleotides outside the gene matches: 25. CDR1 DFQATT and CDR2 SNEGSKA come from the germline V gene (reference sequence). The CDR3 loop spans 18 amino acids. The CDR3 region is CSAGGGQNPQVELLEQYF. In nucleotides, the CDR3 is TGCAGTGCTGGCGGGGGTCAAAATCCGCAGGTGGAACTACTCGAGCAGTACTTC.

Worth noting for this clonotype: This may arise from a read error, as a much more abundant clone is one base away. The chain links TRBV6-5 to TRBJ2-7; D not resolved. The germline V gene has CDR1 MNHEY and CDR2 SVGAGI. The CDR3 is 11 residues long. In nucleotides, the CDR3 is TGTGTCAGCAGTTTGGGCCAAAAGCAGTACTTC. Translated: CVSSLGQKQYF.

This clonotype occurred a few times. This chain links TRBV11-2 with TRBJ2-7; maybe TRBD1 (7 bases). Looked up from germline, CDR1 is SGHAT and CDR2 is FQNNGV. V was cut by 9 bases and J by 8 bases, with 17 bases left in between. The CDR3 is 12 residues long. This CDR3 is CASSNQGGKQYF. DNA for the CDR3: TGTGCCAGTAGCAACCAGGGGGGCAAGCAGTACTTC.

Concerning this clonotype: A read error may explain this, as a much larger clone is one base away. The chain carries TRBV18 and TRBJ1-1, with D possibly TRBD1 on 5 matching bases. Germline V gene data show CDR1 as KGHSH and CDR2 as LQKENI. CDR3 size: 14 residues. Trimming took 10 bases from V and 3 from J, leaving 18 bases between them. CDR3 sequence reads: CATHPTAQDTEAFF. The CDR3 DNA reads as TGTGCCACCCACCCGACAGCGCAGGACACTGAAGCTTTCTTT.

The V gene is TRBV28, the J gene TRBJ2-3, with D maybe TRBD2 (6 bases). Trimming left V 5 bases short and J 5 bases short, with 17 bases between. CDR1 and CDR2 from the germline V gene are MDHEN and SYDVKM. The CDR3 is made up of 15 amino acids. The CDR3 region is CASSLLAGWLDTQYF. As DNA, the CDR3 is TGTGCCAGCAGTCTCCTGGCGGGATGGTTAGATACGCAGTATTTT.

The table lists this clonotype with a count of one. This may arise from a read error, as a much more abundant clone is one base away. The chain has TRBV5-1 and TRBJ2-1; D is undetermined. CDR3 length equals 14 residues. Germline V gene sequence: CDR1 SGHRS, CDR2 YFSETQ. CDR3 nucleotide sequence: TGCGCCAGCAGCTCAAGCGCCTTACCCGATGAGCAGATCTTC. Its translation is CASSSSALPDEQIF.

In this sample, this clonotype turned up a few times. At one boundary the junction diverges from the germline segment, which might be a read error. This sequence joins TRBV6-2 or TRBV6-3 and TRBJ2-1; TRBD2 is a possible D gene (5 bases). The germline gives CDR1 MNHEY, CDR2 SVGEGT. The CDR3 length is 15 residues. The CDR3 region has the DNA TGTGTCAGCAGTCGGGGTGGGCCGGGGATCAATGAGCAGTTCTTC. Translation gives CVSSRGGPGINEQFF.

This clonotype appeared a few times. The V and J genes are TRBV2 and TRBJ1-3; D gene uncertain. Trimming removed 4 bases from V and 4 bases from J, with 8 bases in between. Germline V gene sequence: CDR1 SNHLY, CDR2 FYNNEI. The CDR3 spans 13 residues. In DNA form, the CDR3 reads TGTGCCAGCAGTGGAGGGCCCGGAAACACCATATATTTT. Its protein is CASSGGPGNTIYF. The full variable domain, with the rest looked up from reference TRBV2 and TRBJ1-3, is EPEVTQTPSHQVTQMGQEVILRCVPISNHLYFYWYRQILGQKVEFLVSFYNNEISEKSEIFDDQFSVERPDGSNFTLKIRSTKLEDSAMYFCASSGGPGNTIYFGEGSWLTVV.

As regards this clonotype: Because it lacks the conserved phenylalanine or tryptophan at the end, this CDR3 is likely a read error. J is TRBJ2-7 and V is TRBV11-2, with D unclear. The CDR3 is 13 amino acids. Germline-derived CDR1 and CDR2 are SGHAT and FQNNGV. CDR3 bases: TGCGCCACCAGCCAATGGACCGAGCGCGAGCAGTACCTC. It translates to CATSQWTEREQYL.

Comment on this clonotype: An end of the junction differs from the germline gene, which may be a read error. J is TRBJ1-5 and V is TRBV12-3 or TRBV12-4; the D gene is possibly TRBD1 (5 bases). CDR3 length equals 18 residues. The CDR3 bases are TGTGCCAGCAGCCCGACAGTGGGCTACTTAGGAGGCAATCAGCCCCAACATTTT. Translating it yields CASSPTVGYLGGNQPQHF.